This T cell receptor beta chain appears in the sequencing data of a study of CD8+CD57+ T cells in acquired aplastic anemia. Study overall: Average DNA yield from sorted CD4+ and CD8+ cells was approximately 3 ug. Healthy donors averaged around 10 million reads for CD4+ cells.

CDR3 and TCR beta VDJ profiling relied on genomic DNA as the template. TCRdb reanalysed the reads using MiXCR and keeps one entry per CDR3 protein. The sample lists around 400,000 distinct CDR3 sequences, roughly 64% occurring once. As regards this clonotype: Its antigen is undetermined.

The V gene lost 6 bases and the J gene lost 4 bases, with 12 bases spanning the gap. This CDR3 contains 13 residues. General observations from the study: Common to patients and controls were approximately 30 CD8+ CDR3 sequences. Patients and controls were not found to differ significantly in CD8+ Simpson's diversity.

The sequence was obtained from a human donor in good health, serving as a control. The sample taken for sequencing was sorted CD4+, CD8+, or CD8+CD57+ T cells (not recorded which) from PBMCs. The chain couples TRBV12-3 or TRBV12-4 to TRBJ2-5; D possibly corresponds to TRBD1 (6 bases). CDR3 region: CASSQGFRETQYF. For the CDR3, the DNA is TGTGCCAGCAGCCAGGGGTTTAGAGAGACCCAGTACTTC.